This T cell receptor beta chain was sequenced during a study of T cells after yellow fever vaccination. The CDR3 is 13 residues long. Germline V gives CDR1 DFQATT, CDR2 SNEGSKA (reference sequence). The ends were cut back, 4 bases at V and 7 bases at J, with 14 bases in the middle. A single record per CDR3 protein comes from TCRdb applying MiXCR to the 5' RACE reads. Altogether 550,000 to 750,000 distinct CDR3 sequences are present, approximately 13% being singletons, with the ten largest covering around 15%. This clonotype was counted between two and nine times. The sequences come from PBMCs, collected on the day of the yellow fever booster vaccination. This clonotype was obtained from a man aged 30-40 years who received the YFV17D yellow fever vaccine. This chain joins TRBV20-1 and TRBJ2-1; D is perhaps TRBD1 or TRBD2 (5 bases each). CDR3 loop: CSAKDTRGNEQFF. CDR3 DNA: TGCAGTGCTAAGGACACCCGGGGAAATGAGCAGTTCTTC.